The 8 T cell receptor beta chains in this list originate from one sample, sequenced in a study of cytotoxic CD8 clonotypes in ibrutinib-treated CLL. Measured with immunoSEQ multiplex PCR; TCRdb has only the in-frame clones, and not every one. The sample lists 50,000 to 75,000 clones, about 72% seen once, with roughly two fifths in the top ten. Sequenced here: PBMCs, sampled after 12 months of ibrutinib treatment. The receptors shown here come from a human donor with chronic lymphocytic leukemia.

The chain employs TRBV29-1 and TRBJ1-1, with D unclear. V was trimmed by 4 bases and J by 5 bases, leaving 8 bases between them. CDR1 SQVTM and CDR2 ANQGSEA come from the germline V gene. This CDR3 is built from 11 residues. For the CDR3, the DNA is TGCAGCGTTGGTTCTGGGACTGAAGCTTTCTTT. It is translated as CSVGSGTEAFF.

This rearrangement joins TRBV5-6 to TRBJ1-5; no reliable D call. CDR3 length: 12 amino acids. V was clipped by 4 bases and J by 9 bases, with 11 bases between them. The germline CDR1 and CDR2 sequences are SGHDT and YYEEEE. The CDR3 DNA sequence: TGTGCCAGCAGCCTTCAAAACAGGCCCCAGCATTTT. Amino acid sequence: CASSLQNRPQHF.

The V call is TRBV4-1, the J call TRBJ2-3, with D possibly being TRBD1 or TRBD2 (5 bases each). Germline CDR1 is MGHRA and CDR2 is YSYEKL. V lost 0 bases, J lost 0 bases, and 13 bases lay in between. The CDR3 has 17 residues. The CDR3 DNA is TGCGCCAGCAGCCAAGATGCGTCGGGACGGAGCACAGATACGCAGTATTTT. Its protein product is CASSQDASGRSTDTQYF.

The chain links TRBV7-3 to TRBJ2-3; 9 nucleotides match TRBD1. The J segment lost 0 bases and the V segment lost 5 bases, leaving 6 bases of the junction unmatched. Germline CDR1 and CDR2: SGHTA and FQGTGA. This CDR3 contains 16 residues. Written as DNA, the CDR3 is TGTGCCAGCAGCGATCCCGGGACAGGGAGCACAGATACGCAGTATTTT. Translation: CASSDPGTGSTDTQYF.

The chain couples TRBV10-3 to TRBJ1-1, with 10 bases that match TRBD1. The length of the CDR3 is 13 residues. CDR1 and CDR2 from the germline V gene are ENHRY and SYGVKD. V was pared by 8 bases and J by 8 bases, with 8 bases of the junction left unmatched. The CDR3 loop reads CAIRDRGIREAFF. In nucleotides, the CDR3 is TGTGCCATCCGGGACAGGGGTATTCGGGAAGCTTTCTTT.

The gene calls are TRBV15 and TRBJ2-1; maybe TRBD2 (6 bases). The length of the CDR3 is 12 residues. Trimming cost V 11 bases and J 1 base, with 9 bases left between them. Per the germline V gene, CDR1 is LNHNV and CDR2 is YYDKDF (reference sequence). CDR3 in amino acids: CASGTSYNEQFF. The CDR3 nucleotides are TGTGCCTCAGGGACTTCCTACAATGAGCAGTTCTTC.

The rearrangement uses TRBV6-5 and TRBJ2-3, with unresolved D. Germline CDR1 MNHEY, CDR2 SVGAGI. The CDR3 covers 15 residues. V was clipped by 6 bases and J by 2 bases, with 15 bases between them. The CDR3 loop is CASSSLDGPTDTQYF. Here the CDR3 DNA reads TGTGCCAGCAGCTCTTTGGACGGGCCCACAGATACGCAGTATTTT.

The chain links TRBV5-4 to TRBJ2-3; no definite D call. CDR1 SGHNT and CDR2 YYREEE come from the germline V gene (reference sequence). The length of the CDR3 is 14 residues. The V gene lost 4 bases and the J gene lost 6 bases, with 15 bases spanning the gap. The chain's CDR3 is CASSAATSRDTQYF. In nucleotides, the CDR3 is TGTGCCAGCAGCGCCGCGACTTCCAGGGATACGCAGTATTTT.